This T cell receptor (beta chain) originates from a study of blood T cell repertoires in COVID-19. Study context: Samples of COVID-19 (acute and convalescent) were obtained from the United States, Italy and Spain. In each case, the material was cDNA or gDNA derived from T cells, B-cell-depleted T cells, or PBMCs.

The CDR3 is made up of 15 amino acids. V was trimmed by 3 bases and J by 6 bases, leaving 18 bases between them. Germline V gene data show CDR1 as SGHKS and CDR2 as YYEKEE (reference sequence). Original processing notes: Researchers report that nucleated cell counts were estimated from reference gene primer amplification. Profiling relied on immunoSEQ multiplex PCR, and the TCRdb table lists in-frame clones only, not all of them. Clonal size and the V and J genes are those of that table, whereas D and trimming came from the DNA. The table has 50,000 to 65,000 clones, approximately 81% seen once. The sequenced sample was peripheral blood. The TCR sequence derives from a man aged 60-69 years with COVID-19, enrolled during active disease. The J gene is TRBJ1-2, the V gene TRBV5-5, with D possibly TRBD1 on 5 matching bases. CDR3 nucleotide sequence: TGTGCCAGCAGCTCCTGGGGAGGGGTCTTCGATGGCTACACCTTC. This translates into CASSSWGGVFDGYTF.